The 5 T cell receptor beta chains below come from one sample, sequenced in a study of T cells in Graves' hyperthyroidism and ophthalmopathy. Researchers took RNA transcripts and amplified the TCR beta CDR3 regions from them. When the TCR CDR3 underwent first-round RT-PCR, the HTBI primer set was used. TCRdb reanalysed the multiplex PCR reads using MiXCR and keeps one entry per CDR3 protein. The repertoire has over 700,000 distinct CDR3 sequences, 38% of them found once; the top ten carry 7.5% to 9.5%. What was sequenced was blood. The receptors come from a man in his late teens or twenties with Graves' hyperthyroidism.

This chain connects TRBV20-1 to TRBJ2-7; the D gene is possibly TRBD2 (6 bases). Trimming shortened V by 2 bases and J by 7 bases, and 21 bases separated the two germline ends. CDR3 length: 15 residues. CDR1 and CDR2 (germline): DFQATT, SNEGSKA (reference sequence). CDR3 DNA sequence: TGCAGTGCTAGAATCGAGCGTAGGGGTGCGGGGGAGCAGTACTTC. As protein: CSARIERRGAGEQYF.

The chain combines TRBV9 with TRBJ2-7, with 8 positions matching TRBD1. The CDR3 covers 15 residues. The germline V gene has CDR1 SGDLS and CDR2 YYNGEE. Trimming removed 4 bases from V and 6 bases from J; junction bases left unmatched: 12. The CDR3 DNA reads TGTGCCAGCAGCTTGGGACAGGTCCTCGGGGGCGAGCAGTACTTC. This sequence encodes CASSLGQVLGGEQYF.

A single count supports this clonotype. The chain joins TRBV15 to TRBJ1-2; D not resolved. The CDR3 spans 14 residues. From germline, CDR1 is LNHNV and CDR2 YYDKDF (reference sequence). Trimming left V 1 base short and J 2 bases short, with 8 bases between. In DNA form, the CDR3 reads TGTGCCACCAGCAGAGGGATAGGCAACTATGGCTACACCTTC. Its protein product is CATSRGIGNYGYTF.

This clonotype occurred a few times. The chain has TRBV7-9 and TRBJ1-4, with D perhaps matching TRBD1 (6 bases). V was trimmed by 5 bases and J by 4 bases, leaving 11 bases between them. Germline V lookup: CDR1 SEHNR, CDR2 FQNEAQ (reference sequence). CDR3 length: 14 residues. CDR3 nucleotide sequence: TGTGCCAGCAGCATTACAGGGAATAATGAAAAACTGTTTTTT. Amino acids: CASSITGNNEKLFF.

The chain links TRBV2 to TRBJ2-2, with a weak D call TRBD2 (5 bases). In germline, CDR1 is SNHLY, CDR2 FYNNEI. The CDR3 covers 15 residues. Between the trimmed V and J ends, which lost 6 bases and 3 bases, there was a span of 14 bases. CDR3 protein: CASRLDLAYTGELFF. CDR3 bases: TGTGCCAGCAGACTCGATTTAGCGTACACCGGGGAGCTGTTTTTT.